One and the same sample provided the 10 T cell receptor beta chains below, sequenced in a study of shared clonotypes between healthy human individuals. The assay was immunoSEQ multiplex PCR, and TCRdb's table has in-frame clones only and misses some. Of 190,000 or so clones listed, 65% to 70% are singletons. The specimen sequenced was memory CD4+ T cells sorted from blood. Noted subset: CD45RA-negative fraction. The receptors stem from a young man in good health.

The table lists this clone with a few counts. The CDR3 DNA reads as TGTGCCACCATGAGGGGACGGACTTTAAATGAGCAGTTCTTC. The encoded protein is CATMRGRTLNEQFF. This sequence joins TRBV6-6 and TRBJ2-1; D is tentatively TRBD1 or TRBD2 (5 bases each). The V gene's germline CDR1 is MNHNY and CDR2 SVGAGI (reference sequence). Trimming removed 10 bases from V and 7 bases from J, with 20 bases in between. The CDR3 covers 14 residues.

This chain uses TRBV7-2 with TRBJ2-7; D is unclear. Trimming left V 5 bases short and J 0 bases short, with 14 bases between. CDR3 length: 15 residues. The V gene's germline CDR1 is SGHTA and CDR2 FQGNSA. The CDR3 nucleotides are TGTGCCAGCAGCACACGGTCGGGCCTCTCCTACGAGCAGTACTTC. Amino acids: CASSTRSGLSYEQYF.

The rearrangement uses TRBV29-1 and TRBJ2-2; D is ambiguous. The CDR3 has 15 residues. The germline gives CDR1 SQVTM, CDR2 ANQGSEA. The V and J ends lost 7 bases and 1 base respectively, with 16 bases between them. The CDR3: CSALSGVGNTGELFF. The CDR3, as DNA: TGCAGCGCTCTCAGTGGGGTCGGGAACACCGGGGAGCTGTTTTTT.

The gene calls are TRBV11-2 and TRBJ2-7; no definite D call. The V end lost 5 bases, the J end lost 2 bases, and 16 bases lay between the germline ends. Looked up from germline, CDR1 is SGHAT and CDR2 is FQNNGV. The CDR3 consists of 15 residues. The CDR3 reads CASSQLGGYPYEQYF. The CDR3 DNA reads TGTGCCAGCAGCCAACTCGGCGGCTATCCCTACGAGCAGTACTTC.

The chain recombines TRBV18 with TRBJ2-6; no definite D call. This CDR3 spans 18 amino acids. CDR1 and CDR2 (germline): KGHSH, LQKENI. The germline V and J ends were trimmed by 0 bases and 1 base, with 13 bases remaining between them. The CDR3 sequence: CASSPPRVQVSGANVLTF. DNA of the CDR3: TGTGCCAGCTCACCACCTAGGGTTCAGGTTTCTGGGGCCAACGTCCTGACTTTC.

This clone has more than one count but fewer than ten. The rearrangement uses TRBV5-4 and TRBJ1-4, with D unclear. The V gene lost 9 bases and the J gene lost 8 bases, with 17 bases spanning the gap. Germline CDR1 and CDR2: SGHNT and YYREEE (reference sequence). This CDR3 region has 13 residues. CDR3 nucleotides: TGTGCCACCAAACCGGAGGGTGTCGAAAAACTGTTTTTT. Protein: CATKPEGVEKLFF.

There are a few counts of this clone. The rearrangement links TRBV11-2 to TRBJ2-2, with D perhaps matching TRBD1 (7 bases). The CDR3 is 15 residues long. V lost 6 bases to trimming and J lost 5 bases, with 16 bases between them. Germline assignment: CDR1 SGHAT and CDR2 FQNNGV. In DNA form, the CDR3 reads TGTGCCAGCAGGACAATGACAGGGAGGACCGGGGAGCTGTTTTTT. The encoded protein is CASRTMTGRTGELFF.

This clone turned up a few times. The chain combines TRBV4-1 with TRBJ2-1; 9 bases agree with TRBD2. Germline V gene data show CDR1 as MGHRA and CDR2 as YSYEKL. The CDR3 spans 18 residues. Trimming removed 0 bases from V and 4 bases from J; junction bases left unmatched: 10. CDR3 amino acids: CASSQDSGSFPAYNEQFF. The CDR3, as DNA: TGCGCCAGCAGCCAAGATAGCGGGAGCTTCCCTGCGTACAATGAGCAGTTCTTC.

The CDR3 nucleotides read TGTGCCAGCAGCCCCTACCGGGGGAGCCGACAAGAGACCCAGTACTTC. This encodes CASSPYRGSRQETQYF. The chain has TRBV11-2 and TRBJ2-5; D is perhaps TRBD2 (6 bases). Trimming removed 5 bases at V and 2 bases at J, with 18 bases between. The CDR3 has 16 residues. Per germline, CDR1 SGHAT and CDR2 FQNNGV.

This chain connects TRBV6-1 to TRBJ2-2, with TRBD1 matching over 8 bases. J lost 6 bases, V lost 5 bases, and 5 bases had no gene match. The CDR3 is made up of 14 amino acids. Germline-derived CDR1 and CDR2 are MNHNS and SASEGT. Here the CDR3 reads CASSRDRGSGELFF. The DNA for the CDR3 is TGTGCCAGCAGTAGAGACAGGGGATCCGGGGAGCTGTTTTTT.